Below, 14 T cell receptor beta chains from the same sample are listed, as sequenced in a study of blood T cells in healthy people across ages. Combining a sample-barcoded 5' primer with a J-beta primer mix, a second PCR ran for roughly 7 to 12 cycles. TCRdb used MiXCR to reprocess the 5' RACE reads, holding one entry per CDR3 protein. The sample yields more than 1,000,000 distinct CDR3 sequences, around 27% seen once. This sample also belongs to another study, concerning T cells of mothers and their children.

The sequenced material came from blood. The origin of the receptors is a girl aged 2 to 9 in good health.

The CDR3, as DNA: TGTGCCAGCGACCAGGGGGGGTTCGGTACAACCGGCGAGAGGGAGAGCGAGCAGTACTTC. This gives the protein CASDQGGFGTTGERESEQYF. V gene TRBV28 combines with J gene TRBJ2-7, with D tentatively TRBD1 or TRBD2 (7 bases each). V lost 8 bases and J lost 6, with 38 bases in between. This CDR3 has 20 residues. The germline CDR1 and CDR2 sequences are MDHEN and SYDVKM.

This chain connects TRBV7-2 to TRBJ2-3; D is perhaps TRBD2 (5 bases). Per germline, CDR1 SGHTA and CDR2 FQGNSA. The CDR3 is 17 amino acids. Trimming pared 1 base from V and 6 bases from J, leaving 20 bases between. This CDR3 is CASSLVSGRGSGDTQYF. The CDR3 coding sequence is TGTGCCAGCAGCTTAGTATCTGGCCGAGGGAGTGGTGATACGCAGTATTTT.

The J gene is TRBJ1-2, the V gene TRBV10-2; D is undetermined. The germline V and J ends were trimmed by 8 bases and 5 bases, with 15 bases remaining between them. Germline CDR1 reads WSHSY; CDR2 reads SAAADI. CDR3 length: 13 amino acids. CDR3 nucleotides: TGCGCCAGCTCGTCCAGCAAAGAATATGGCTACACCTTC. As protein: CASSSSKEYGYTF.

The gene calls are TRBV28 and TRBJ2-1, with TRBD2 as a possible D gene (5 bases). The last part of the DNA fits TRBJ2-7 better; the J call may be wrong. CDR1 is MDHEN and CDR2 is SYDVKM in the germline V gene. The CDR3 runs 16 residues. The CDR3 DNA reads TGTGCCAGCAGTCCTCTTGGACTGGCCGTCCGGTACGAGCAGTACTTC. Protein product: CASSPLGLAVRYEQYF.

V gene TRBV7-6 combines with J gene TRBJ2-5; D ambiguous. This CDR3 comprises 16 residues. Trimming pared 3 bases from V and 0 bases from J, leaving 14 bases between. In germline, CDR1 is SGHVS, CDR2 FNYEAQ. DNA for the CDR3: TGTGCCAGCAGCTTCTGGCCGCCGGATAACCAAGAGACCCAGTACTTC. It codes for CASSFWPPDNQETQYF. The full variable domain, in which reference TRBV7-6 and TRBJ2-5 provide the parts outside the CDR3, is GAGVSQSPRYKVTKRGQDVALRCDPISGHVSLYWYRQALGQGPEFLTYFNYEAQQDKSGLPNDRFSAERPEGSISTLTIQRTEQRDSAMYRCASSFWPPDNQETQYFGPGTRLLVL.

This clonotype has a handful of counts. The chain employs TRBV7-2 and TRBJ2-3; 7 bases are shared with TRBD2. The length of the CDR3 is 15 residues. The V segment lost 4 bases and the J segment 1 base; nucleotides outside the gene matches: 5. Germline V CDR1 and CDR2: SGHTA, FQGNSA. As DNA, the CDR3 is TGTGCCAGCAGCTATGGCGGGAGTGGCACAGATACGCAGTATTTT. This gives the protein CASSYGGSGTDTQYF.

The genes are TRBV20-1 and TRBJ2-2; no reliable D call. With 2 bases removed from V and 2 bases from J, the gap between germline ends came to 9 bases. There are 14 residues in the CDR3. Looked up from germline, CDR1 is DFQATT and CDR2 is SNEGSKA (reference sequence). Here the CDR3 reads CSARPLQNTGELFF. CDR3 DNA: TGCAGTGCTAGACCCCTGCAAAACACCGGGGAGCTGTTTTTT.

The genes are TRBV20-1 and TRBJ2-7; TRBD1 aligns across 8 bases. V shed 6 bases, J shed 2 bases, and the junction held 9 bases outside the gene matches. CDR3 length: 14 residues. Germline loops: CDR1 DFQATT, CDR2 SNEGSKA (reference sequence). In DNA form, the CDR3 reads TGCAGTGCGCGGACAGGGAACCCACCCTACGAGCAGTACTTC. Translation: CSARTGNPPYEQYF.

This clonotype was seen a few times. A read error may account for a junction end that differs from germline. The CDR3 bases are TGCGCCGGCAGCTTGGGACGGCCCTCTGGAAACACCATATATTTT. As protein: CAGSLGRPSGNTIYF. This chain joins TRBV5-1 and TRBJ1-3; D perhaps matches TRBD1 (5 bases). Germline V gene sequence: CDR1 SGHRS, CDR2 YFSETQ. The CDR3 length is 15 residues.

The J gene is TRBJ1-4, the V gene TRBV29-1; D might be TRBD1 (5 bases). The germline V and J ends were trimmed by 0 bases and 15 bases, with 11 bases remaining between them. The CDR3 covers 11 residues. Germline loops: CDR1 SQVTM, CDR2 ANQGSEA. CDR3 nucleotides: TGCAGCGTTGAAGATCAGGGAAGGGTGTTTTTT. It translates to CSVEDQGRVFF.

This clonotype was picked up a small number of times. The J gene is TRBJ2-1, the V gene TRBV9; D unclear. The V and J ends lost 4 bases and 4 bases respectively, with 15 bases between them. Germline V gives CDR1 SGDLS, CDR2 YYNGEE. This CDR3 comprises 15 residues. This CDR3 reads CASSRMDGAYNEQFF. In nucleotides, the CDR3 is TGTGCCAGCAGCCGAATGGACGGCGCTTACAATGAGCAGTTCTTC. Filled out from reference TRBV9 and TRBJ2-1, the complete variable domain reads DSGVTQTPKHLITATGQRVTLRCSPRSGDLSVYWYQQSLDQGLQFLIQYYNGEERAKGNILERFSAQQFPDLHSELNLSSLELGDSALYFCASSRMDGAYNEQFFGPGTRLTVL.

This chain joins TRBV27 and TRBJ1-5, with D unclear. Trimming removed 0 bases from V and 5 bases from J, with 11 bases in between. In germline, CDR1 is MNHEY, CDR2 SMNVEV (reference sequence). This CDR3 is 15 amino acids long. The chain's CDR3 is CASSLSWGLDQPQHF. The CDR3 DNA reads TGTGCCAGCAGTTTATCTTGGGGTCTCGATCAGCCCCAGCATTTT.

This rearrangement joins TRBV12-3 or TRBV12-4 to TRBJ2-1, with 7 bases aligning to TRBD2. TRBJ2-7 explains the end of the DNA better; the J call may be wrong. The CDR3 extends over 14 amino acids. The CDR3: CASSLPGGLYEQYF. The DNA of the CDR3 is TGTGCCAGCAGTTTACCGGGGGGTCTTTACGAGCAGTACTTC.

This clonotype was recorded a few times. This rearrangement joins TRBV4-1 to TRBJ2-1, with D possibly being TRBD1 (7 bases). Gene TRBJ2-7 matches the end of the DNA better, so the J call may be wrong. CDR3 length equals 15 residues. Germline values: CDR1 MGHRA, CDR2 YSYEKL. CDR3 in amino acids: CASSQDSGWRGRQYF. The CDR3 bases are TGCGCCAGCAGCCAAGATTCTGGGTGGAGGGGGCGGCAGTACTTC.